Described below is a single T cell receptor beta chain sequence and its context. Its antigen target is currently unknown. The sample holds no much larger clone one base away, and base qualities are not on file. The cohort comprised fewer than 35 patients with locally advanced or metastatic urothelial carcinoma treated at Memorial Sloan Kettering on a trial protocol. Peripheral blood mononuclear cells were collected from each patient pretreatment and during treatment, giving between 1 and 8 total time points per patient. The Qiagen DNeasy Blood extraction kit was used to purify genomic DNA from total PBMCs and tumor samples. Collected pretreatment and during treatment, PBMCs were isolated and stored as previously described. This sample was taken from a study of PD-L1 blockade in urothelial cancer (dated by TCRdb to about 2017). Regarding the complete study: All patients started therapy in about 2014 and received atezolizumab 1,200 mg intravenously every 3 weeks. About 90% of the roughly 29 patients were identified as males with urothelial cancer of bladder origin, and a prior smoking history was reported by 18 of 29 patients. An ECOG performance status of 0 or 1 was recorded for the patients, and 0 to 3 prior chemotherapy regimens had been received by the patients. Blood samples were analyzed at 3 weeks after treatment start (second dose) and at 6 weeks after treatment start. Blood samples gave median yields of approximately 130,000 T cells and 82,636 unique TCRs, along with a median clonality of approximately 0.084. Somatic, immune and clinical correlates of response to PD-L1 blockade with atezolizumab in urothelial cancer were the focus of an exploratory multi-omic analysis. Pretreatment tumor samples and matched peripheral blood, collected serially before and after atezolizumab treatment, underwent TCR sequencing. Durable clinical benefit was defined as progression-free survival longer than 6 months, and TCR features were also tested against progression-free and overall survival. In the same patients, pretreatment tumors underwent whole exome sequencing and RNA sequencing in addition to TCR sequencing. Durable clinical benefit was achieved by nine patients but not by the remaining 20. Pretreatment blood TCR-seq was available for 27 to 30 patients, at least one posttreatment blood collection was obtained for some 25 patients, and tumor TCR-seq was available for some 25 patients. Findings and caveats that apply to the study as a whole: Improved progression-free and overall survival was associated with having pretreatment peripheral blood TCR clonality below the median. Because of the small sample size (n ≈ 30) and the many exploratory analyses performed, the results are intended to be regarded as hypothesis-generating. At 3 weeks after the start of treatment, tumor-associated TCR clones in peripheral blood had expanded more in patients with durable benefit (n ≈ 22, p = 0.022).

Synthetic TCR analog templates were spiked into each PCR to estimate absolute template abundance from read counts. The immunoSEQ assay used bias-controlled V and J gene primers to amplify TCRbeta CDR3 regions from genomic DNA. Rearranged TCRbeta segments were sequenced at approximately 20X coverage. The paper's data handling went like this. Clustering was used to correct sequencing errors, and CDR3s were annotated against IMGT to assign V, D and J genes. Out-of-frame and stop-codon sequences were excluded, and only productive TCRbeta rearrangements were used in downstream analyses. To compute clonality, Shannon entropy was normalized by the log of the number of unique productive sequences and then subtracted from one. Fisher's exact test with Benjamini-Hochberg correction, using a cutoff of adjusted p below 0.01, was how clones that differed between time points or between blood and tumor were identified. Held by TCRdb, this immuneACCESS table contains in-frame sequences only and omits some clones. Under half of the omission traces to an unresolved V gene where checked; the cause of the rest is unknown. The DNA gave D and trimming, while V, J and clone size come from that table. The sample table lists fewer than 55,000 clones, roughly four fifths of them with a count of one. Of the sample, about 3.3% falls within the top ten clones.

V is pared back by 1 base and J by 1 base, with 4 bases lying between the germline termini. The CDR3 covers 13 residues, taking in both the cysteine and the phenylalanine. Solely the CDR3 DNA is kept, with 39 bases framed from the first base. CDR1 and CDR2 are read off the germline V gene as SGHTS and YDEGEE. This material consisted of PBMCs, taken around atezolizumab (anti-PD-L1) treatment. The receptor was isolated from a man aged 65-85 years with urothelial cancer. The chain links TRBV5-8 with TRBJ2-3, with the identity of the D gene unclear. CDR3 region: CASSLQGTDTQYF. The sequence in DNA is TGTGCCAGCAGCTTGCAGGGCACAGATACGCAGTATTTT.